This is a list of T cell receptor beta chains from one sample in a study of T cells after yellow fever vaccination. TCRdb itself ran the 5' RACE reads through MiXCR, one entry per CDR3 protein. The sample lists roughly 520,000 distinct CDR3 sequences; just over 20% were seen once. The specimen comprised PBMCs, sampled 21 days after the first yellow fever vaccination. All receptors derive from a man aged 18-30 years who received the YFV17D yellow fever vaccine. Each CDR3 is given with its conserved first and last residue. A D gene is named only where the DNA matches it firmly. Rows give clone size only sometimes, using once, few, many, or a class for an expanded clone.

CDR3nt: TGTGCCAGCAGTTCCCCGTTTCAGTCGTTAGATACGCAGTATTTT
CDR3aa: CASSSPFQSLDTQYF
abundance: few
v_gene: TRBV12-3/TRBV12-4
d_gene: -
len: 15
j_gene: TRBJ2-3

CDR3nt: TGCAGTGCTAGAGTAGGCAGTACGCAGTATTTT
CDR3aa: CSARVGSTQYF
abundance: -
v_gene: TRBV20-1
d_gene: -
len: 11
j_gene: TRBJ2-3

CDR3nt: TGCGCCAGCAGCTTGGACCCGGGGGCGGATACGCAGTATTTT
CDR3aa: CASSLDPGADTQYF
abundance: few
v_gene: TRBV5-1
d_gene: -
len: 14
j_gene: TRBJ2-3

CDR3nt: TGTGCCAGCAGCTTCCCTAGGGGGGCCGGGGAAGGGTGGGGCTACACCTTC
CDR3aa: CASSFPRGAGEGWGYTF
abundance: -
v_gene: TRBV7-2
d_gene: -
len: 17
j_gene: TRBJ1-2

CDR3nt: TGTGCCAGCAGCTTAGCCGGGACAGAGAACTACGAGCAGTACTTC
CDR3aa: CASSLAGTENYEQYF
abundance: few
v_gene: TRBV7-9
d_gene: TRBD1
len: 15
j_gene: TRBJ2-7

CDR3nt: TGTGCCATCAGTGTGGACAGGGTCTACAATGAGCAGTTCTTC
CDR3aa: CAISVDRVYNEQFF
abundance: -
v_gene: TRBV10-3
d_gene: TRBD1
len: 14
j_gene: TRBJ2-1

CDR3nt: TGTGCCAGCTCACCGCAGGGAGGGCAGCAGTTCTTC
CDR3aa: CASSPQGGQQFF
abundance: many
v_gene: TRBV18
d_gene: TRBD2
len: 12
j_gene: TRBJ2-1

CDR3nt: TGCAGCGTTTCCTCTAGGTTAGGGAACACTGAAGCTTTCTTT
CDR3aa: CSVSSRLGNTEAFF
abundance: few
v_gene: TRBV29-1
d_gene: -
len: 14
j_gene: TRBJ1-1

CDR3nt: TGCGCCAGCAGCTTTTCTACCTCGGGGTTCGAAGCTTTCTTT
CDR3aa: CASSFSTSGFEAFF
abundance: few
v_gene: TRBV5-1
d_gene: -
len: 14
j_gene: TRBJ1-1

CDR3nt: TGCGCCAGCAGCCAAGATTACCCCCCGACATGGGGTTCTGGGGCCAACGTCCTGACTTTC
CDR3aa: CASSQDYPPTWGSGANVLTF
abundance: few
v_gene: TRBV4-3
d_gene: -
len: 20
j_gene: TRBJ2-6

CDR3nt: TGCAGCGTCCTTACGGACAGAGCCTACGAGCAGTACTTC
CDR3aa: CSVLTDRAYEQYF
abundance: few
v_gene: TRBV29-1
d_gene: -
len: 13
j_gene: TRBJ2-7

CDR3nt: TGCGCCAGCAGCCAAGGGGGCCAGCGACCAGATACGCAGTATTTT
CDR3aa: CASSQGGQRPDTQYF
abundance: -
v_gene: TRBV4-3
d_gene: -
len: 15
j_gene: TRBJ2-3

CDR3nt: TGCGCCAGTGGGACGCAGGGGAATTCACCCCTCCACTTT
CDR3aa: CASGTQGNSPLHF
abundance: -
v_gene: TRBV4-3
d_gene: -
len: 13
j_gene: TRBJ1-6

CDR3nt: TGCGCCAGCAGCCAAGAGAGGGGACCTAACTATGGCTACACCTTC
CDR3aa: CASSQERGPNYGYTF
abundance: few
v_gene: TRBV4-1
d_gene: -
len: 15
j_gene: TRBJ1-2

CDR3nt: TGTGCCAGCAGCTTGGACGGGGTGGATACGCAGTATTTT
CDR3aa: CASSLDGVDTQYF
abundance: -
v_gene: TRBV5-6
d_gene: -
len: 13
j_gene: TRBJ2-3

CDR3nt: TGTGCCAGCAGGAGGGCCGAAGGCTACACCTTC
CDR3aa: CASRRAEGYTF
abundance: once
v_gene: TRBV12-3/TRBV12-4
d_gene: -
len: 11
j_gene: TRBJ1-2

CDR3nt: TGTGCCAGCAGCAGCGACTGGGTAGCGGGGTGGGAGACCCAGTACTTC
CDR3aa: CASSSDWVAGWETQYF
abundance: -
v_gene: TRBV7-2
d_gene: TRBD2
len: 16
j_gene: TRBJ2-5

CDR3nt: TGCGCCAGCAGCCGAAAGTTTGGCGGGGGAGCGAACACCGGGGAGCTGTTTTTT
CDR3aa: CASSRKFGGGANTGELFF
abundance: -
v_gene: TRBV4-3
d_gene: TRBD2
len: 18
j_gene: TRBJ2-2

CDR3nt: TGTGCCATCAGTGAGTCGAGAGTGAACACTGAAGCTTTCTTT
CDR3aa: CAISESRVNTEAFF
abundance: -
v_gene: TRBV10-3
d_gene: -
len: 14
j_gene: TRBJ1-1

CDR3nt: TGTGCCATCGGACTAGCGGGGGGGTCCGGAGATACGCAGTATTTT
CDR3aa: CAIGLAGGSGDTQYF
abundance: -
v_gene: TRBV10-3
d_gene: TRBD2
len: 15
j_gene: TRBJ2-3

CDR3nt: TGTGCCAGCAGCGTGGACCCCCTGATGGTCAATGAGCAGTTCTTC
CDR3aa: CASSVDPLMVNEQFF
abundance: few
v_gene: TRBV5-4
d_gene: -
len: 15
j_gene: TRBJ2-1

CDR3nt: TGTGCCAGCAGCGTAAACACAGGGAATGAGCAGTTCTTC
CDR3aa: CASSVNTGNEQFF
abundance: -
v_gene: TRBV9
d_gene: -
len: 13
j_gene: TRBJ2-1

CDR3nt: TGTGCCATCAGCGATTCGGGCGACTACGCGCAGTACTTC
CDR3aa: CAISDSGDYAQYF
abundance: -
v_gene: TRBV10-3
d_gene: -
len: 13
j_gene: TRBJ2-7

CDR3nt: TGCGCCAGCAGCCAAGAAATCCCCCGCGGGGAGCTGTTTTTT
CDR3aa: CASSQEIPRGELFF
abundance: -
v_gene: TRBV4-3
d_gene: -
len: 14
j_gene: TRBJ2-2

CDR3nt: TGTGCCAGCAGCTTAGCCCTTCTGAACACCGGGGAGCTGTTTTTT
CDR3aa: CASSLALLNTGELFF
abundance: few
v_gene: TRBV7-8
d_gene: -
len: 15
j_gene: TRBJ2-2

CDR3nt: TGTGCCAGCTCACCACCCGAGGGTAGGAATTCACCCCTCCACTTT
CDR3aa: CASSPPEGRNSPLHF
abundance: -
v_gene: TRBV18
d_gene: -
len: 15
j_gene: TRBJ1-6

CDR3nt: TGCGCCAGCAGACTTATGGGCGGGGAGCTGTTTTTT
CDR3aa: CASRLMGGELFF
abundance: -
v_gene: TRBV5-1
d_gene: -
len: 12
j_gene: TRBJ2-2

CDR3nt: TGTGCCACCAGTGATAATCGCAAGGGACCTCAGCCCCAGCATTTT
CDR3aa: CATSDNRKGPQPQHF
abundance: few
v_gene: TRBV24-1
d_gene: -
len: 15
j_gene: TRBJ1-5

CDR3nt: TGTGCCAGCAGTTATGGTCCTCGAGATACGCAGTATTTT
CDR3aa: CASSYGPRDTQYF
abundance: -
v_gene: TRBV6-2/TRBV6-3
d_gene: -
len: 13
j_gene: TRBJ2-3

CDR3nt: TGTGCCAACGGAGAATGGGAGAATTCACCCCTCCACTTT
CDR3aa: CANGEWENSPLHF
abundance: -
v_gene: TRBV6-6
d_gene: -
len: 13
j_gene: TRBJ1-6

CDR3nt: TGTGCCAGCAGCTACTACGAAGAGACCCAGTACTTC
CDR3aa: CASSYYEETQYF
abundance: -
v_gene: TRBV7-9
d_gene: -
len: 12
j_gene: TRBJ2-5

CDR3nt: TGTGCCAGCAGCTTCCCAGACTCCAGCACAGATACGCAGTATTTT
CDR3aa: CASSFPDSSTDTQYF
abundance: -
v_gene: TRBV7-2
d_gene: -
len: 15
j_gene: TRBJ2-3

CDR3nt: TGCGCCAGCAGCCCGGGGAGGGGAGGGAGGAACACTGAAGCTTTCTTT
CDR3aa: CASSPGRGGRNTEAFF
abundance: -
v_gene: TRBV5-1
d_gene: -
len: 16
j_gene: TRBJ1-1

CDR3nt: TGCAGCGTTGTCGAGGGGCCGAGCTCCTACAATGAGCAGTTCTTC
CDR3aa: CSVVEGPSSYNEQFF
abundance: few
v_gene: TRBV29-1
d_gene: -
len: 15
j_gene: TRBJ2-1

CDR3nt: TGCGCCAGCAGCCACGCGGGGACTGCGCGTCAGTTCTTC
CDR3aa: CASSHAGTARQFF
abundance: few
v_gene: TRBV4-3
d_gene: -
len: 13
j_gene: TRBJ2-1

CDR3nt: TGTGCCAGCAGCTTGCGTTCAGGGGGAGGGAATGAGCAGTTCTTC
CDR3aa: CASSLRSGGGNEQFF
abundance: few
v_gene: TRBV5-4
d_gene: -
len: 15
j_gene: TRBJ2-1

CDR3nt: TGTGCCAGCAGCACTATAGTTGCCTCACCCCTCCACTTT
CDR3aa: CASSTIVASPLHF
abundance: -
v_gene: TRBV6-2/TRBV6-3
d_gene: -
len: 13
j_gene: TRBJ1-6

CDR3nt: TGTGCCAGCACCGACGGACTAGCGGGGGACACCGGGGAGCTGTTTTTT
CDR3aa: CASTDGLAGDTGELFF
abundance: few
v_gene: TRBV5-6
d_gene: TRBD2
len: 16
j_gene: TRBJ2-2

CDR3nt: TGTGCCAGCAGCTCCTTCCCCGGACAGGGAGAGACCCAGTACTTC
CDR3aa: CASSSFPGQGETQYF
abundance: few
v_gene: TRBV7-2
d_gene: TRBD1
len: 15
j_gene: TRBJ2-5

CDR3nt: TGTGCCAGCAGTCCCACCTCCGGGGTGAACACCGGGGAGCTGTTTTTT
CDR3aa: CASSPTSGVNTGELFF
abundance: many
v_gene: TRBV28
d_gene: -
len: 16
j_gene: TRBJ2-2

CDR3nt: TGTGCCAGCAGCCAAATAGCGGGGGAAGAGACCCAGTACTTC
CDR3aa: CASSQIAGEETQYF
abundance: few
v_gene: TRBV14
d_gene: TRBD2
len: 14
j_gene: TRBJ2-5

CDR3nt: TGTGCCTCCTGGGCTCCAGTCATGAACACTGAAGCTTTCTTT
CDR3aa: CASWAPVMNTEAFF
abundance: few
v_gene: TRBV10-3
d_gene: -
len: 14
j_gene: TRBJ1-1

CDR3nt: TGTGCCAGGCCTTTAGGCAGCAATGCACAAGAGACCCAGTACTTC
CDR3aa: CARPLGSNAQETQYF
abundance: many
v_gene: TRBV11-3
d_gene: -
len: 15
j_gene: TRBJ2-5

CDR3nt: TGTGCCAGCAGCTTTAGGGGCAGGGGAAGGGATGAGCAGTTCTTC
CDR3aa: CASSFRGRGRDEQFF
abundance: few
v_gene: TRBV7-2
d_gene: -
len: 15
j_gene: TRBJ2-1

CDR3nt: TGTGCCAGCAGTTTACTTCGGGGGCAAATAGCCAAAAACATTCAGTACTTC
CDR3aa: CASSLLRGQIAKNIQYF
abundance: few
v_gene: TRBV5-6
d_gene: -
len: 17
j_gene: TRBJ2-4

CDR3nt: TGTGCCAGCAGTCAGTCGGGGGACAATGAGCAGTTCTTC
CDR3aa: CASSQSGDNEQFF
abundance: -
v_gene: TRBV6-5
d_gene: -
len: 13
j_gene: TRBJ2-1

CDR3nt: TGTGCCAGCAGACCGACTAGGCGGATCGCCGGGGAGCTGTTTTTT
CDR3aa: CASRPTRRIAGELFF
abundance: few
v_gene: TRBV7-8
d_gene: -
len: 15
j_gene: TRBJ2-2